These 5 T cell receptor beta chains originate from one sample sequenced in a study of T cells in Graves' hyperthyroidism and ophthalmopathy. TCR beta CDR3 region amplification was performed from RNA transcripts. Primed by the HTBI set, a first-round RT-PCR was run on the TCR CDR3. One entry per CDR3 protein results from TCRdb running MiXCR on the multiplex PCR reads. This table holds some 500,000 distinct CDR3 sequences, roughly an eighth found once. Sequencing was carried out using blood. Source of these receptors: a woman aged 18-30 years with Graves' hyperthyroidism.

In its sample, this clonotype was seen a few times. The rearrangement uses TRBV20-1 and TRBJ2-2; the D gene is possibly TRBD2 (5 bases). V gave up 6 bases and J gave up 8 bases, with 13 bases separating them. The CDR3 spans 12 residues. Germline CDR1 and CDR2: DFQATT and SNEGSKA (reference sequence). CDR3 amino acids: CSAARAEGELFF. As DNA, the CDR3 is TGCAGTGCAGCCCGAGCGGAGGGGGAGCTGTTTTTT.

This clonotype showed up many times. The chain has TRBV12-3 or TRBV12-4 and TRBJ1-1; D call uncertain. The CDR3 consists of 13 residues. The ends were cut back, 3 bases at V and 0 bases at J, with 5 bases in the middle. CDR3: CASSLTMNTEAFF. Written as DNA, the CDR3 is TGTGCCAGCAGTTTGACCATGAACACTGAAGCTTTCTTT.

This clonotype came up many times. DNA for the CDR3: TGTGCCAGCAGTGATGGACTAGCGGGGGGGCAAGAGACCCAGTACTTC. This translates into CASSDGLAGGQETQYF. The chain links TRBV12-3 or TRBV12-4 to TRBJ2-5, with 15 bases matching TRBD2. J gave up 2 bases and V 5 bases, and 3 bases lay outside the gene matches. The CDR3 sequence is 16 residues long.

This clonotype has a handful of counts. This may arise from a read error, as a much more abundant clone is one base away. The rearrangement uses TRBV6-1 and TRBJ2-7, with 10 bases matching TRBD1. Germline V gene sequence: CDR1 MNHNS, CDR2 SASEGT. This CDR3 is built from 15 residues. CDR3 in DNA: TGTGCCTGCAGCCACCGGGACAGGGGATACTACGAGCAGTACTTC. Translated, it gives CACSHRDRGYYEQYF.

This clonotype was detected only a few times. The chain employs TRBV19 and TRBJ1-2; D gene uncertain. V was pared by 9 bases and J by 6 bases, with 8 bases between. Germline-derived CDR1 and CDR2 are LNHDA and SQIVND (reference sequence). The CDR3 totals 10 residues. CDR3 loop: CASLGHGYTF. CDR3 coding DNA: TGTGCCAGCCTGGGTCATGGCTACACCTTC.